Shown below are 31 T cell receptor beta chains from a single sample sequenced in a study of response to subunit inactivated influenza vaccine (dated by TCRdb to the late 2010s). Receptor amplification or capture employed RT-PCR. TCRdb shows the sequencer as Illumina HiSeq 2500. TCRdb applied fastp at Q25 and MiXCR to the public reads, then kept only in-frame beta chains. Each entry is one CDR3 protein sequence, shown with its most common DNA and genes. This sample holds approximately 290,000 distinct CDR3 sequences; around 22% were observed only once. The ten most abundant clones make up approximately 10% of the sample. Specimen: PBMCs from blood, collected approximately 22 months after vaccination. These receptors all stem from a man between 50 and 70 years old who received an inactivated influenza vaccine. Donor details come from another sample of the same person, matched by shared clones.

This sequence joins TRBV7-2 and TRBJ1-3, with 7 bases aligning to TRBD1. Germline V CDR1 and CDR2: SGHTA, FQGNSA. The V gene end was trimmed by 4 bases and the J gene end by 0 bases; junction bases not matched to a gene: 6. This CDR3 is 16 amino acids long. The CDR3 loop is CASSSGQPYSGNTIYF. Here the CDR3 DNA reads TGTGCCAGCAGCTCGGGACAGCCTTACTCTGGAAACACCATATATTTT.

The chain links TRBV29-1 to TRBJ2-3; the D is unclear. V was pared by 4 bases and J by 4 bases, with 6 bases between. This CDR3 spans 11 amino acids. CDR1 and CDR2 (germline): SQVTM, ANQGSEA. The CDR3 spells CSVGSADTQYF. In DNA, the CDR3 is TGCAGCGTTGGTTCGGCAGATACGCAGTATTTT.

The CDR3: CASSQKRNTEAFF. In DNA form, the CDR3 reads TGTGCCAGCAGCCAAAAAAGGAACACTGAAGCTTTCTTT. The genes are TRBV14 and TRBJ1-1; no firm D call. The germline gives CDR1 SGHDN, CDR2 FVKESK. V shed 2 bases and J shed 1 base, with 5 bases lying between them. The length of the CDR3 is 13 residues.

This clonotype came up a few times. The chain recombines TRBV29-1 with TRBJ2-4; no definite D call. The CDR3 loop spans 13 amino acids. V gave up 5 bases and J gave up 4 bases, with 12 bases separating them. Germline CDR1 is SQVTM and CDR2 is ANQGSEA. The chain's CDR3 is CSVSDREKNIQYF. The CDR3 nucleotides read TGCAGCGTTTCGGACCGAGAAAAAAACATTCAGTACTTC. The whole variable domain, filled in from reference TRBV29-1 and TRBJ2-4, reads SAVISQKPSRDICQRGTSLTIQCQVDSQVTMMFWYRQQPGQSLTLIATANQGSEATYESGFVIDKFPISRPNLTFSTLTVSNMSPEDSSIYLCSVSDREKNIQYFGAGTRLSVL.

This clonotype appeared many times. The V gene is TRBV11-2, the J gene TRBJ1-1; D not certain. V lost 2 bases and J 6 bases, leaving 10 bases between the germline ends. The CDR3 has 13 amino acids. The germline V gene has CDR1 SGHAT and CDR2 FQNNGV. The CDR3 coding sequence is TGTGCCAGCAGCTTAAAGGTGGAAGCTGAAGCTTTCTTT. This gives the protein CASSLKVEAEAFF.

The rearrangement joins TRBV5-1 to TRBJ2-7; TRBD1 matches 7 bases. The CDR3 has 13 amino acids. The V segment lost 2 bases and the J segment 7 bases; nucleotides outside the gene matches: 6. Germline V gene lookup returns CDR1 SGHRS and CDR2 YFSETQ. The CDR3 spells CASSFEGAREQYF. Written as DNA, the CDR3 is TGCGCCAGCAGCTTCGAGGGGGCAAGGGAGCAGTACTTC.

This clonotype was counted only a few times. The rearrangement uses TRBV12-3 or TRBV12-4 and TRBJ2-1, with 10 positions matching TRBD2. The CDR3 has 15 amino acids. With 7 bases clipped from V and 0 bases from J, the junction kept 3 bases outside the gene matches. The CDR3 loop is CASTRLAGSYNEQFF. In DNA, the CDR3 is TGTGCCAGCACCAGACTAGCGGGCTCCTACAATGAGCAGTTCTTC.

This clonotype was seen more than once but under ten times. The chain links TRBV29-1 to TRBJ1-2, with 7 bases identical to TRBD1. J gave up 7 bases and V 4 bases, and 9 bases lay outside the gene matches. Germline V lookup: CDR1 SQVTM, CDR2 ANQGSEA. The CDR3 is 13 residues long. The CDR3 sequence: CSVGDSLSPGYTF. CDR3 bases: TGCAGCGTTGGGGACAGCCTTTCGCCTGGCTACACCTTC.

This clonotype occurred once. J is TRBJ2-4 and V is TRBV12-3 or TRBV12-4, with 7 bases matching TRBD1. The V gene end was trimmed by 4 bases and the J gene end by 0 bases; junction bases not matched to a gene: 12. There are 18 residues in the CDR3. Written as DNA, the CDR3 is TGTGCCAGCAGTTCCCCAAGGGGGCAGCTACTAGCCAAAAACATTCAGTACTTC. Its translation: CASSSPRGQLLAKNIQYF.

The J gene is TRBJ1-2, the V gene TRBV4-3, with D unresolved. Trimming took 3 bases from V and 0 from J, leaving 14 bases between them. The CDR3 covers 16 residues. CDR1 and CDR2 (germline): LGHNA, YSLEER. The CDR3 sequence is CASSQDWVSANYGYTF. The CDR3, as DNA: TGCGCCAGCAGCCAGGATTGGGTTTCTGCTAACTATGGCTACACCTTC.

The chain employs TRBV12-3 or TRBV12-4 and TRBJ1-2; 7 bases map to TRBD1. J was trimmed by 4 bases and V by 5 bases; bases with no gene match: 7. This CDR3 comprises 14 residues. Here the CDR3 reads CASSLTGTAYGYTF. CDR3 nucleotides: TGTGCCAGCAGTCTTACGGGGACAGCCTATGGCTACACCTTC.

This sequence joins TRBV4-3 and TRBJ1-4, with 9 nucleotides matching TRBD1. Losses at the gene ends were 0 bases for V and 8 bases for J; bases not matched to a gene: 1. This CDR3 region has 14 residues. The germline gives CDR1 LGHNA, CDR2 YSLEER. The CDR3 coding sequence is TGCGCCAGCAGCCAAGAACAGGGGGCAGAAAAACTGTTTTTT. Translation gives CASSQEQGAEKLFF.

Regarding this clonotype: Sequence at one end of the junction differs from germline and may be a read error. The chain uses TRBV2 and TRBJ1-5; D unresolved. Germline CDR1 SNHLY, CDR2 FYNNEI. The CDR3 has 14 amino acids. This chain's CDR3 is CASSELAGNQPQQF. Here the CDR3 DNA reads TGTGCCAGCAGTGAGTTAGCGGGCAATCAGCCCCAGCAATTT.

This clonotype was observed a handful of times. The gene calls are TRBV24-1 and TRBJ2-3; D is perhaps TRBD1 or TRBD2 (5 bases each). Germline V gives CDR1 KGHDR, CDR2 SFDVKD. The length of the CDR3 is 16 residues. The germline V and J ends were trimmed by 1 base and 2 bases, with 12 bases remaining between them. The CDR3 spells CATSDLDGADTDTQYF. The CDR3 DNA reads as TGTGCCACCAGTGATTTAGACGGGGCCGACACAGATACGCAGTATTTT.

The CDR3 spells CSATGGGRYNEQFF. Here the CDR3 DNA reads TGCAGTGCCACGGGGGGCGGGAGGTACAATGAGCAGTTCTTC. The chain has TRBV20-1 and TRBJ2-1, with TRBD2 identical over 8 bases. The CDR3 is 14 residues long. Germline V gene sequence: CDR1 DFQATT, CDR2 SNEGSKA (reference sequence). The junction had 8 bases not matched to a gene; V was cut back by 6 bases and J by 4 bases.

The chain couples TRBV11-2 to TRBJ2-3; 7 bases align to TRBD2. V lost 3 bases and J lost 3; bases outside the gene matches: 9. CDR3 length equals 16 residues. CDR1 SGHAT and CDR2 FQNNGV come from the germline V gene. The CDR3 sequence is CASSLASGITTDTQYF. The CDR3 coding sequence is TGTGCCAGCAGCTTGGCTAGCGGTATCACGACAGATACGCAGTATTTT.

A few counts support this clonotype. This chain joins TRBV29-1 and TRBJ2-3; 7 bases fit TRBD2. From germline, CDR1 is SQVTM and CDR2 ANQGSEA. V trimming: 7 bases; J trimming: 5 bases; junction bases outside the gene matches: 9. The CDR3 has 13 residues. This chain's CDR3 is CSALPAGVDTQYF. The CDR3 DNA reads as TGCAGCGCTCTCCCGGCGGGGGTAGATACGCAGTATTTT.

This clonotype has a handful of counts. V and J are TRBV28 and TRBJ2-7, with TRBD1 identical over 10 bases. The CDR3 is 13 residues long. J gave up 3 bases and V 5 bases, and 1 base lay outside the gene matches. Per the germline V gene, CDR1 is MDHEN and CDR2 is SYDVKM. The CDR3 spells CASSGTGVYEQYF. As DNA, the CDR3 is TGTGCCAGCAGTGGGACAGGGGTCTACGAGCAGTACTTC. The entire variable domain, with the rest obtained from reference TRBV28 and TRBJ2-7, is as follows: DVKVTQSSRYLVKRTGEKVFLECVQDMDHENMFWYRQDPGLGLRLIYFSYDVKMKEKGDIPEGYSVSREKKERFSLILESASTNQTSMYLCASSGTGVYEQYFGPGTRLTVT.

This clonotype was found a few times. This chain joins TRBV5-1 and TRBJ2-3, with 15 positions matching TRBD2. The V and J ends lost 4 bases and 7 bases, in that order; junction bases with no gene match: 4. The CDR3 consists of 15 residues. The germline CDR1 and CDR2 sequences are SGHRS and YFSETQ. The CDR3 region has the DNA TGCGCCAGCAGCCCGGGGACTAGCGGGGGGAATACGCAGTATTTT. Translated, it gives CASSPGTSGGNTQYF.

The V call is TRBV7-9, the J call TRBJ1-2; 9 positions match TRBD1. Germline V gene data show CDR1 as SEHNR and CDR2 as FQNEAQ (reference sequence). The ends lost 1 base at V and 6 bases at J; junction bases unmatched: 3. The CDR3 runs to 14 residues. CDR3 in amino acids: CASSLVRDRDGYTF. The CDR3 DNA sequence: TGTGCCAGCAGCTTAGTACGGGACAGGGATGGCTACACCTTC.

The J gene is TRBJ1-5, the V gene TRBV19; D remains unclear. The length of the CDR3 is 16 residues. Trimming pared 7 bases from V and 0 bases from J, leaving 16 bases between. The germline V gene has CDR1 LNHDA and CDR2 SQIVND (reference sequence). CDR3 bases: TGTGCCAGTATGAACATCCTAATATATAGCAATCAGCCCCAGCATTTT. Protein sequence: CASMNILIYSNQPQHF.

This clonotype was seen only a few times. The chain couples TRBV6-5 to TRBJ2-3, with 8 nucleotides matching TRBD1. Germline CDR1 is MNHEY and CDR2 is SVGAGI. This CDR3 is built from 15 residues. Unmatched junction bases numbered 8, after V lost 2 bases and J lost 7 bases. In DNA, the CDR3 is TGTGCCAGCAGTTACCAGGGGGCGGTTGGGCATACGCAGTATTTT. Its translation: CASSYQGAVGHTQYF.

V and J are TRBV6-6 and TRBJ1-1; D gene uncertain. Germline CDR1 is MNHNY and CDR2 is SVGAGI (reference sequence). The ends were cut back, 2 bases at V and 6 bases at J, with 7 bases in the middle. The CDR3 extends over 12 amino acids. The CDR3, as DNA: TGTGCCAGCAGTTACGCGGGTGCTGAAGCTTTCTTT. It is translated as CASSYAGAEAFF.

The chain employs TRBV4-2 and TRBJ2-2; 8 bases are shared with TRBD2. Germline lookup yields CDR1 LGHNA and CDR2 YNFKEQ. The CDR3 length is 15 residues. V lost 2 bases to trimming and J lost 6 bases; unmatched junction nucleotides: 5. The CDR3 is CASSQPGREAGELFF. As DNA, the CDR3 is TGTGCCAGCAGCCAACCCGGGAGGGAAGCCGGGGAGCTGTTTTTT.

The V gene is TRBV16, the J gene TRBJ1-4, with D possibly TRBD1 on 5 matching bases. The germline V gene encodes CDR1 KGHSY and CDR2 FQNENV. The CDR3 is 15 amino acids. V shed 2 bases and J shed 0 bases, with 7 bases lying between them. The CDR3 here is CASSQQGATNEKLFF. The CDR3 DNA sequence: TGTGCCAGCAGCCAACAGGGAGCAACTAATGAAAAACTGTTTTTT.

The chain couples TRBV20-1 to TRBJ1-6, with D tentatively TRBD1 (6 bases). The CDR3 runs to 12 residues. Germline lookup yields CDR1 DFQATT and CDR2 SNEGSKA (reference sequence). The V end lost 3 bases, the J end lost 8 bases, and 8 bases lay between the germline ends. DNA for the CDR3: TGCAGTGCTAGTCGACAGGATTCACCCCTCCACTTT. Its translation: CSASRQDSPLHF.

V and J are TRBV4-1 and TRBJ1-2; D is possibly TRBD1 (6 bases). Trimming stripped 2 bases from V and 0 bases from J, with 22 bases between. This CDR3 has 19 amino acids. Germline CDR1 reads MGHRA; CDR2 reads YSYEKL. The CDR3 loop reads CASSQPGVSLVTTNYGYTF. CDR3 DNA sequence: TGCGCCAGCAGCCAACCAGGGGTCTCCCTCGTGACAACTAACTATGGCTACACCTTC.

In its sample, this clonotype was seen a few times. The DNA of the CDR3 is TGCAGCGCCCGGGGGGTAAAAAGCGAGCAGTACTTC. Translating gives CSARGVKSEQYF. This chain uses TRBV29-1 with TRBJ2-7; TRBD2 matches 7 bases. CDR3 length equals 12 residues. The ends lost 7 bases at V and 6 bases at J; junction bases unmatched: 9. Germline CDR1 is SQVTM and CDR2 is ANQGSEA.

This clonotype was counted ten times or more. V usage is TRBV28 and J usage is TRBJ1-3; 7 nucleotides match TRBD1. Germline V gene lookup returns CDR1 MDHEN and CDR2 SYDVKM. This CDR3 is built from 14 residues. The junction had 6 bases not matched to a gene; V was cut back by 6 bases and J by 4 bases. This CDR3 reads CASRRQGAGNTIYF. In DNA form, the CDR3 reads TGTGCCAGCAGACGACAGGGCGCAGGAAACACCATATATTTT.

Many counts were recorded for this clonotype. The rearrangement joins TRBV7-4 to TRBJ2-1, with D perhaps TRBD1 (5 bases). The CDR3 length is 24 residues. Trimming stripped 2 bases from V and 3 bases from J, with 38 bases between. CDR1 is SGHVT and CDR2 is SQSDAQ in the germline V gene. The CDR3 bases are TGTGCCAGCAGCTTATCATTGGGCAGGCCCCCCCAGGGTTCGTCGAAGGGCTTCTACAATGAGCAGTTCTTC. Protein: CASSLSLGRPPQGSSKGFYNEQFF.

V usage is TRBV6-1 and J usage is TRBJ1-1; D is unclear. V was trimmed by 6 bases and J by 5 bases, leaving 19 bases between them. The CDR3 loop spans 15 amino acids. Germline assignment: CDR1 MNHNS and CDR2 SASEGT. The CDR3 region has the DNA TGTGCCAGCAGACGAACCACGGGCGAGGGAACTGAAGCTTTCTTT. Amino acid sequence: CASRRTTGEGTEAFF.